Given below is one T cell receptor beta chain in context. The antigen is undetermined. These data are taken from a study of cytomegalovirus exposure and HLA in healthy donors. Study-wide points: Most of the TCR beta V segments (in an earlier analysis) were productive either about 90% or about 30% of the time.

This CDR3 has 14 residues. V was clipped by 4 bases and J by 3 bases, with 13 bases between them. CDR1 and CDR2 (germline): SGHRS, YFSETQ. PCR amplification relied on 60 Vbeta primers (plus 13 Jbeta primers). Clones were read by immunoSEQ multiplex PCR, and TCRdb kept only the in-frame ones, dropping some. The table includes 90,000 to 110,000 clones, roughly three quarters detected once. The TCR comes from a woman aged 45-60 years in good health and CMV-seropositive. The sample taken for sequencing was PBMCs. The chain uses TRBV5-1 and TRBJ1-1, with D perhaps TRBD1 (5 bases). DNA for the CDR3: TGCGCCAGCAGCCACCGTGACAGTTACACTGAAGCTTTCTTT. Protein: CASSHRDSYTEAFF.